These 20 T cell receptor beta chains share one sample of origin, sequenced in a study of blood T cell repertoires in COVID-19. Here immunoSEQ multiplex PCR was the method, and the copy in TCRdb shows in-frame clones only, minus some. The sample has about 260,000 clones, 90% seen once; the top ten hold approximately 4%. Sequencing used peripheral blood. These receptors were taken from a woman aged 40 to 50 with acute or convalescent COVID-19.

The genes are TRBV6-5 and TRBJ1-1; maybe TRBD1 (5 bases). CDR1 and CDR2 from the germline V gene are MNHEY and SVGAGI. The CDR3 is 16 residues long. Between the trimmed V and J ends, which lost 2 bases and 5 bases, there was a span of 18 bases. DNA of the CDR3: TGTGCCAGCAGTTACGATAGGGGAGCAGGGAGGACTGAAGCTTTCTTT. This sequence encodes CASSYDRGAGRTEAFF.

The chain is built from TRBV6-5 and TRBJ2-1, with TRBD2 matching over 8 bases. Germline V CDR1 and CDR2: MNHEY, SVGAGI. The trim removed 6 bases at V and 4 bases at J, leaving 8 bases unmatched. The CDR3 consists of 15 residues. The chain's CDR3 is CASSIGGARYNEQFF. CDR3 bases: TGTGCCAGCAGCATCGGGGGGGCCCGATACAATGAGCAGTTCTTC.

The V and J genes are TRBV3-1 (or the pseudogene TRBV3-2) and TRBJ1-2; 7 nucleotides line up with TRBD1. This CDR3 is 14 amino acids long. With 6 bases clipped from V and 2 bases from J, the junction kept 6 bases outside the gene matches. Germline CDR1 reads LGHDT; CDR2 reads YNNKEL (reference sequence). The DNA for the CDR3 is TGTGCCAGCAGGGGGACAGACTCCAACTATGGCTACACCTTC. It yields the protein CASRGTDSNYGYTF.

This rearrangement joins TRBV6-1 to TRBJ2-7, with D possibly matching TRBD1 (6 bases). The V gene lost 2 bases and the J gene lost 0 bases, with 11 bases spanning the gap. CDR3 size: 15 residues. Germline lookup yields CDR1 MNHNS and CDR2 SASEGT. The CDR3 sequence: CASSESTGSSYEQYV. CDR3 coding DNA: TGTGCCAGCAGTGAATCAACAGGGAGCTCCTACGAGCAGTACGTC.

CDR3 amino acids: CASSPGTNSPLHF. The CDR3 region has the DNA TGTGCCAGTAGTCCAGGGACAAATTCACCCCTCCACTTT. The chain joins TRBV19 to TRBJ1-6; tentatively, D is TRBD1 (6 bases). The ends were cut back, 5 bases at V and 7 bases at J, with 9 bases in the middle. CDR1 LNHDA and CDR2 SQIVND come from the germline V gene (reference sequence). The CDR3 spans 13 residues.

The sample holds one count of this clone. CDR3 nucleotides: TGTGCCAGCAGTCCAAGAAGAGGGCTCAAGGACAGCGACTATGGCTACACCTTC. It yields the protein CASSPRRGLKDSDYGYTF. The J gene is TRBJ1-2, the V gene TRBV6-6, with a weak D call TRBD1 (6 bases). Trimming pared 5 bases from V and 3 bases from J, leaving 25 bases between. The V gene's germline CDR1 is MNHNY and CDR2 SVGAGI (reference sequence). The CDR3 totals 18 residues.

This chain joins TRBV5-6 and TRBJ1-6, with D maybe TRBD1 (6 bases). Germline V gene lookup returns CDR1 SGHDT and CDR2 YYEEEE. Trimming left V 2 bases short and J 13 bases short, with 19 bases between. CDR3 size: 15 residues. CDR3 sequence: CASSFTGNTLAPLHF. DNA of the CDR3: TGTGCCAGCAGCTTTACAGGGAACACATTGGCCCCCCTCCACTTT.

V gene TRBV10-3 combines with J gene TRBJ1-1; perhaps TRBD1 as D (5 bases). Trimming left V 7 bases short and J 0 bases short, with 12 bases between. The CDR3 extends over 14 amino acids. Per germline, CDR1 ENHRY and CDR2 SYGVKD. For the CDR3, the DNA is TGTGCCATCACCGCGACAGCCATGAACACTGAAGCTTTCTTT. This encodes CAITATAMNTEAFF.

A few counts support this clone. V and J are TRBV6-6 and TRBJ1-2; D uncertain. Between the trimmed V and J ends, which lost 5 bases and 8 bases, there was a span of 9 bases. From germline, CDR1 is MNHNY and CDR2 SVGAGI (reference sequence). The CDR3 length is 11 residues. The CDR3 protein is CASSAEGGYTF. CDR3 DNA sequence: TGTGCCAGCAGTGCCGAGGGAGGCTACACCTTC.

This clone has more than one count but fewer than ten. The J gene is TRBJ2-7, the V gene TRBV5-6; 10 bases fit TRBD1. The length of the CDR3 is 15 residues. The trim removed 6 bases at V and 3 bases at J, leaving 9 bases unmatched. The germline gives CDR1 SGHDT, CDR2 YYEEEE. The CDR3: CASTGGGTGDYEQYV. The DNA of the CDR3 is TGTGCCAGCACCGGGGGTGGGACAGGGGACTACGAGCAGTACGTC.

This rearrangement joins TRBV9 to TRBJ2-1; the D gene is possibly TRBD2 (7 bases). V lost 0 bases and J 5 bases, leaving 9 bases between the germline ends. CDR3 length equals 14 residues. The germline CDR1 and CDR2 sequences are SGDLS and YYNGEE. CDR3 region: CASSVEGGNNEQFF. CDR3 nucleotide sequence: TGTGCCAGCAGCGTAGAGGGGGGGAACAATGAGCAGTTCTTC.

J is TRBJ1-1 and V is TRBV27, with unresolved D. Germline CDR1 reads MNHEY; CDR2 reads SMNVEV (reference sequence). With 9 bases removed from V and 4 bases from J, the gap between germline ends came to 6 bases. The CDR3 totals 10 residues. Here the CDR3 reads CARFSTEAFF. The CDR3 DNA follows: TGTGCCAGATTCTCCACTGAAGCTTTCTTT.

This chain joins TRBV30 and TRBJ1-5; a weak D match, TRBD1 (6 bases). The V and J ends lost 0 bases and 1 base respectively, with 10 bases between them. CDR3 length equals 15 residues. CDR1 and CDR2 from the germline V gene are GTSNPN and SVGIG (reference sequence). The CDR3 loop is CAWSVGQWSNQPQHF. The CDR3 region has the DNA TGTGCCTGGAGTGTAGGACAGTGGAGCAATCAGCCCCAGCATTTT.

The genes are TRBV5-4 and TRBJ1-1; TRBD1 is a possible D gene (6 bases). The germline gives CDR1 SGHNT, CDR2 YYREEE (reference sequence). Trimming took 3 bases from V and 6 from J, leaving 12 bases between them. This CDR3 comprises 13 residues. CDR3 sequence reads: CASSSDRRPEAFF. DNA for the CDR3: TGTGCCAGCAGCTCGGACAGACGACCTGAAGCTTTCTTT.

Written as DNA, the CDR3 is TGTGCCAGCAGCAGTAGCCAGGGGGCTAACTATGGCTACACCTTC. It translates to CASSSSQGANYGYTF. V usage is TRBV9 and J usage is TRBJ1-2, with 7 bases that match TRBD1. This CDR3 is 15 amino acids long. Per the germline V gene, CDR1 is SGDLS and CDR2 is YYNGEE. V shed 4 bases, J shed 0 bases, and the junction held 6 bases outside the gene matches.

The V and J genes are TRBV15 and TRBJ1-5; the D is unclear. This CDR3 is 15 amino acids long. Germline lookup yields CDR1 LNHNV and CDR2 YYDKDF (reference sequence). V dropped 5 bases and J dropped 4 bases, with 15 bases sitting between them. CDR3 coding DNA: TGTGCCACCAGCGATCCCGGGATCTCAAATCAGCCCCAGCATTTT. Translated: CATSDPGISNQPQHF.

V usage is TRBV27 and J usage is TRBJ1-4, with 7 positions matching TRBD1. The CDR3 covers 17 residues. Germline V gene data show CDR1 as MNHEY and CDR2 as SMNVEV (reference sequence). V lost 5 bases and J lost 1; bases outside the gene matches: 10. The CDR3 bases are TGTGCCAGCAGTCCGCCTTGGGCAGGGGGAACTAATGAAAAACTGTTTTTT. This encodes CASSPPWAGGTNEKLFF.

V gene TRBV5-5 combines with J gene TRBJ2-1, with D tentatively TRBD1 (5 bases). With 4 bases removed from V and 1 base from J, the gap between germline ends came to 18 bases. The germline gives CDR1 SGHKS, CDR2 YYEKEE (reference sequence). CDR3 length: 17 amino acids. The CDR3 coding sequence is TGTGCCAGCAGCCAGGAAGGAGACAGCCGATCCTACAATGAGCAGTTCTTC. Amino acids: CASSQEGDSRSYNEQFF.

The rearrangement links TRBV19 to TRBJ1-5, with TRBD1 as a possible D gene (5 bases). CDR1 LNHDA and CDR2 SQIVND come from the germline V gene (reference sequence). There are 16 residues in the CDR3. Between the trimmed V and J ends, which lost 4 bases and 2 bases, there was a span of 15 bases. CDR3 nucleotides: TGTGCCAGTAGTAAATGGGACTATTACGGCAATCAGCCCCAGCATTTT. Its protein is CASSKWDYYGNQPQHF.

CDR3 sequence: CASSQGDSRLSGNTIYF. The CDR3 DNA is TGTGCCAGCAGCCAAGGGGACAGTAGGCTATCTGGAAACACCATATATTTT. The rearrangement joins TRBV3-1 (or the pseudogene TRBV3-2) to TRBJ1-3; 7 bases align to TRBD1. Trimming cost V 1 base and J 1 base; bases outside gene matches: 7. From germline, CDR1 is LGHDT and CDR2 YNNKEL (reference sequence). There are 17 residues in the CDR3.